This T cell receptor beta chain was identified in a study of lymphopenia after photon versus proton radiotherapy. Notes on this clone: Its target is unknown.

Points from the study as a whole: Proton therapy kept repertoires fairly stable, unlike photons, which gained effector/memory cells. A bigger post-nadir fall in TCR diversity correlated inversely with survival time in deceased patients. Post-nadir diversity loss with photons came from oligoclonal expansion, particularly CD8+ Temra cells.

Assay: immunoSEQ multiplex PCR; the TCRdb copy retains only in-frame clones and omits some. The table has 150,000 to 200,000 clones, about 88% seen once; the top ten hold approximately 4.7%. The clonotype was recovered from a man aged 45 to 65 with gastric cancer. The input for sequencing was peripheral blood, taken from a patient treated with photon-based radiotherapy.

CDR3 in amino acids: CASSGGTGGGIYEQYF. The CDR3 nucleotides are TGTGCCAGCAGTGGCGGGACAGGGGGCGGTATATACGAGCAGTACTTC. The chain combines TRBV6-1 with TRBJ2-7; TRBD1 matches at 12 bases. The CDR3 spans 16 residues. V shed 4 bases, J shed 4 bases, and the junction held 8 bases outside the gene matches. CDR1 is MNHNS, CDR2 SASEGT, per germline.